This T cell receptor beta chain is drawn from a study of Ad26.COV2.S vaccination and SARS-CoV-2 variants. This clone was detected once. The antigen is undetermined. Points from the study as a whole: Compared with placebo recipients, vaccine recipients had higher spike-specific TCR breadth. Vaccine and placebo groups showed comparable non-spike TCR breadth. Responses of T cells in total may have been underestimated by the TCR breadth and depth analyses. Post-vaccination spike-specific CD8+ and CD4+ T cell responses reportedly had substantial breadth.

The V segment lost 7 bases and the J segment 8 bases; nucleotides outside the gene matches: 7. Per the germline V gene, CDR1 is MNHEY and CDR2 is SVGAGI. CDR3 length: 13 residues. TCRdb keeps only in-frame clones here, not all; method: immunoSEQ multiplex PCR. The sample yields about 94,000 clones, around 82% seen once. This receptor was obtained from a human donor who had recovered from COVID-19. This specimen consisted of peripheral blood, obtained after recovery from COVID-19. The chain carries TRBV6-5 and TRBJ1-1; 10 bases line up with TRBD1. The CDR3 bases are TGTGCCAGCACAGCGGGGGACAGGGGCGAAGCTTTCTTT. It is translated as CASTAGDRGEAFF.